The 21 T cell receptor beta chains below come from one sample, sequenced in a study of OX40 agonist ivuxolimab in advanced cancers. The method was immunoSEQ multiplex PCR; TCRdb's version includes in-frame clones alone and lacks a portion of them. The sample shows roughly 80,000 clones, 80% to 90% of them seen only once. The specimen was CD4+ or CD8+ T cells sorted from blood, collected in a trial of the OX40 agonist ivuxolimab. Receptors were obtained from an adult with an advanced solid tumor such as melanoma, head and neck, liver or kidney cancer.

CDR3: CASSSPPGRGAWAGANVLTF. Here the CDR3 DNA reads TGTGCCAGTAGTTCCCCTCCAGGGCGGGGGGCCTGGGCTGGGGCCAACGTCCTGACTTTC. This rearrangement joins TRBV19 to TRBJ2-6; 8 nucleotides agree with TRBD2. V was clipped by 5 bases and J by 2 bases; unmatched bases: 17. CDR3 length: 20 residues. Germline V gives CDR1 LNHDA, CDR2 SQIVND (reference sequence).

The chain uses TRBV2 and TRBJ2-7; D uncertain. Per the germline V gene, CDR1 is SNHLY and CDR2 is FYNNEI. There are 12 residues in the CDR3. V shed 5 bases and J shed 3 bases, with 8 bases lying between them. The CDR3 coding sequence is TGTGCCAGCAGTACAGAAATCTACGAGCAGTACTTC. Encoded protein: CASSTEIYEQYF.

V usage is TRBV5-1 and J usage is TRBJ1-1; D unresolved. The V end lost 0 bases, the J end lost 0 bases, and 6 bases lay between the germline ends. This CDR3 spans 14 amino acids. CDR1 is SGHRS, CDR2 YFSETQ, per germline. CDR3 DNA sequence: TGCGCCAGCAGCTTGGATTCAATGAACACTGAAGCTTTCTTT. The encoded protein is CASSLDSMNTEAFF.

This chain uses TRBV2 with TRBJ2-7, with TRBD2 matching over 8 bases. The CDR3 has 14 residues. Germline V gives CDR1 SNHLY, CDR2 FYNNEI. The J segment lost 13 bases and the V segment lost 10 bases, leaving 21 bases of the junction unmatched. In DNA, the CDR3 is TGTGCCACCTCTATTCATGGACCTAGCGGGTTCCCCTACTTC. Protein sequence: CATSIHGPSGFPYF.

This clone was seen just once. V is TRBV30 and J is TRBJ2-3; the D gene is possibly TRBD1 (6 bases). The CDR3 extends over 12 amino acids. The germline gives CDR1 GTSNPN, CDR2 SVGIG (reference sequence). V lost 6 bases and J 2 bases, leaving 9 bases between the germline ends. The CDR3 nucleotides are TGTGCCTGCAGGGGAAACACAGATACGCAGTATTTT. It translates to CACRGNTDTQYF. Variable domain in full (rest from reference TRBV30 and TRBJ2-3): SQTIHQWPATLVQPVGSPLSLECTVEGTSNPNLYWYRQAAGRGLQLLFYSVGIGQISSEVPQNLSASRPQDRQFILSSKKLLLSDSGFYLCACRGNTDTQYFGPGTRLTVL.

This clone was detected a few times. The J gene is TRBJ2-7, the V gene TRBV30; D is unresolved. Germline CDR1 is GTSNPN and CDR2 is SVGIG (reference sequence). The CDR3 runs to 12 residues. In DNA, the CDR3 is TGTGCTTTCGGTGAAGGGTTTAACGAGCAGTACTTC. Translating it yields CAFGEGFNEQYF.

In this sample, this clone turned up once. The chain combines TRBV6-1 with TRBJ1-3, with TRBD1 as a possible D gene (5 bases). With 2 bases removed from V and 2 bases from J, the gap between germline ends came to 10 bases. The CDR3 runs 15 residues. Germline V gene data show CDR1 as MNHNS and CDR2 as SASEGT. The CDR3 DNA is TGTGCCAGCAGTGAAACGCCAGGGCCTGGAAACACCATATATTTT. Translating it yields CASSETPGPGNTIYF.

The chain joins TRBV11-1 to TRBJ1-6; the D is unclear. Per germline, CDR1 SGHAT and CDR2 FQDESV (reference sequence). Between the trimmed V and J ends, which lost 4 bases and 7 bases, there was a span of 8 bases. The CDR3 is 13 residues long. CDR3 nucleotide sequence: TGTGCCAGCAGCTGGGAAGAAAATTCACCCCTCCACTTT. Translation: CASSWEENSPLHF.

The chain recombines TRBV19 with TRBJ2-3; 14 bases are a match to TRBD2. J gave up 5 bases and V 3 bases, and 4 bases lay outside the gene matches. Per the germline V gene, CDR1 is LNHDA and CDR2 is SQIVND (reference sequence). CDR3 size: 16 residues. The CDR3 loop reads CASSMTSGGAGDTQYF. In DNA form, the CDR3 reads TGTGCCAGTAGTATGACTAGCGGGGGGGCAGGAGATACGCAGTATTTT. The whole variable domain, remainder taken from reference TRBV19 and TRBJ2-3, is DGGITQSPKYLFRKEGQNVTLSCEQNLNHDAMYWYRQDPGQGLRLIYYSQIVNDFQKGDIAEGYSVSREKKESFPLTVTSAQKNPTAFYLCASSMTSGGAGDTQYFGPGTRLTVL.

The chain recombines TRBV9 with TRBJ1-2, with 8 bases matching TRBD1. The CDR3 has 15 amino acids. Losses at the gene ends were 4 bases for V and 2 bases for J; bases not matched to a gene: 7. CDR1 is SGDLS and CDR2 is YYNGEE in the germline V gene. CDR3 bases: TGTGCCAGCAGCTTCGGACAGGGCCTAAACTATGGCTACACCTTC. Translation: CASSFGQGLNYGYTF.

V is TRBV11-2 and J is TRBJ1-3; no definite D call. This CDR3 is built from 12 residues. Germline V gives CDR1 SGHAT, CDR2 FQNNGV. The germline V and J ends were trimmed by 3 bases and 4 bases, with 4 bases remaining between them. The CDR3 sequence: CASSLRGNTIYF. The CDR3 DNA is TGTGCCAGCAGCTTGAGGGGAAACACCATATATTTT. Full variable domain (missing parts from reference TRBV11-2 and TRBJ1-3): EAGVAQSPRYKIIEKRQSVAFWCNPISGHATLYWYQQILGQGPKLLIQFQNNGVVDDSQLPKDRFSAERLKGVDSTLKIQPAKLEDSAVYLCASSLRGNTIYFGEGSWLTVV.

V and J are TRBV28 and TRBJ2-3; D perhaps matches TRBD2 (6 bases). The V end lost 5 bases, the J end lost 6 bases, and 9 bases lay between the germline ends. Germline CDR1 is MDHEN and CDR2 is SYDVKM. This CDR3 is 12 amino acids long. DNA of the CDR3: TGTGCCAGCAGTGGGGACTGGGATACGCAGTATTTT. This encodes CASSGDWDTQYF.

The gene calls are TRBV6-1 and TRBJ1-6, with TRBD1 matching 7 bases. V was clipped by 2 bases and J by 7 bases; unmatched bases: 2. Germline V gives CDR1 MNHNS, CDR2 SASEGT. The CDR3 sequence is 14 residues long. The CDR3 loop is CASSELDRNSPLHF. For the CDR3, the DNA is TGTGCCAGCAGTGAACTGGACAGGAATTCACCCCTCCACTTT.

The chain links TRBV19 to TRBJ1-6; 10 bases align to TRBD1. Germline CDR1 and CDR2: LNHDA and SQIVND (reference sequence). CDR3 length equals 16 residues. The J segment lost 7 bases and the V segment lost 4 bases, leaving 7 bases of the junction unmatched. CDR3 sequence (DNA): TGTGCCAGTAGTAGGGGGACAGGGGCCACCAATTCACCCCTCCACTTT. Residues: CASSRGTGATNSPLHF. The entire variable domain, with the rest obtained from reference TRBV19 and TRBJ1-6, is as follows: DGGITQSPKYLFRKEGQNVTLSCEQNLNHDAMYWYRQDPGQGLRLIYYSQIVNDFQKGDIAEGYSVSREKKESFPLTVTSAQKNPTAFYLCASSRGTGATNSPLHFGNGTRLTVT.

V usage is TRBV28 and J usage is TRBJ1-3; D is undetermined. The CDR3 has 15 amino acids. Trimming left V 4 bases short and J 2 bases short, with 12 bases between. The germline CDR1 and CDR2 sequences are MDHEN and SYDVKM. Here the CDR3 reads CASSSGVVAGNTIYF. The DNA for the CDR3 is TGTGCCAGCAGTTCTGGGGTGGTCGCTGGAAACACCATATATTTT. The full variable domain, completed using reference TRBV28 and TRBJ1-3, is DVKVTQSSRYLVKRTGEKVFLECVQDMDHENMFWYRQDPGLGLRLIYFSYDVKMKEKGDIPEGYSVSREKKERFSLILESASTNQTSMYLCASSSGVVAGNTIYFGEGSWLTVV.

This sequence joins TRBV4-3 and TRBJ2-1, with a possible D match to TRBD2 (6 bases). Germline V gives CDR1 LGHNA, CDR2 YSLEER. The CDR3 extends over 16 amino acids. Trimming took off 3 bases at V and 0 bases at J, with 12 bases between the two ends. The CDR3 loop reads CASSHQLASSYNEQFF. The CDR3 nucleotides read TGCGCCAGCAGCCACCAACTAGCCAGCTCCTACAATGAGCAGTTCTTC.

J is TRBJ2-3 and V is TRBV18; D unresolved. V shed 0 bases and J shed 2 bases, with 12 bases lying between them. Germline loops: CDR1 KGHSH, CDR2 LQKENI. The CDR3 is 16 amino acids. The DNA for the CDR3 is TGTGCCAGCTCACCACCCCAGCCACGGAACACAGATACGCAGTATTTT. Translation gives CASSPPQPRNTDTQYF.

In its sample, this clone was seen once. The chain employs TRBV6-5 and TRBJ1-6; no clear D gene. The CDR3 covers 14 residues. V was trimmed by 3 bases and J by 4 bases, leaving 7 bases between them. Germline V gene lookup returns CDR1 MNHEY and CDR2 SVGAGI. For the CDR3, the DNA is TGTGCCAGCAGTTATGGTGGTTATAATTCACCCCTCCACTTT. This translates into CASSYGGYNSPLHF.

The chain combines TRBV11-2 with TRBJ2-7; TRBD1 might be the D (6 bases). The CDR3 has 14 amino acids. Germline CDR1 SGHAT, CDR2 FQNNGV. The ends were cut back, 1 base at V and 12 bases at J, with 19 bases in the middle. For the CDR3, the DNA is TGTGCCAGCAGCTTAGGGGGGTCTCGGGACATGAGGTACTTC. Amino acid sequence: CASSLGGSRDMRYF.

This clone was picked up one time. V is TRBV5-1 and J is TRBJ1-2; no firm D call. V lost 2 bases and J lost 2, with 16 bases in between. The CDR3 has 16 amino acids. Germline loops: CDR1 SGHRS, CDR2 YFSETQ. This CDR3 reads CASSLGPGLANYGYTF. The CDR3 DNA is TGCGCCAGCAGCTTAGGTCCGGGTCTCGCCAACTATGGCTACACCTTC.

The chain couples TRBV14 to TRBJ2-1, with D unclear. Germline CDR1 and CDR2: SGHDN and FVKESK. With 7 bases removed from V and 7 bases from J, the gap between germline ends came to 14 bases. This CDR3 has 13 amino acids. The DNA for the CDR3 is TGTGCCAGCACCCAGCTAGGTCGTAATGAGCAGTTCTTC. It specifies CASTQLGRNEQFF.